This T cell receptor (beta chain) stems from a study of blood T cell repertoires in COVID-19. Turning to the study itself: Acute-phase and convalescent COVID-19 samples originated in the United States, Italy and Spain.

This clone was counted once. Germline CDR1 and CDR2: MDHEN and SYDVKM. CDR3 length: 14 amino acids. The V and J ends lost 2 bases and 4 bases respectively, with 9 bases between them. Here immunoSEQ multiplex PCR was the method, and the copy in TCRdb shows in-frame clones only, minus some. The top ten clones hold more than 9% of a sample with about 64,000 clones, 90% of them seen once. What was sequenced was peripheral blood. The chain has TRBV28 and TRBJ1-3, with D perhaps TRBD1 (6 bases). This TCR was recovered from an elderly woman with active COVID-19. CDR3 in amino acids: CASSLPGGGNTIYF. The CDR3 DNA follows: TGTGCCAGCAGTTTACCGGGGGGCGGAAACACCATATATTTT. Full variable domain (missing parts from reference TRBV28 and TRBJ1-3): DVKVTQSSRYLVKRTGEKVFLECVQDMDHENMFWYRQDPGLGLRLIYFSYDVKMKEKGDIPEGYSVSREKKERFSLILESASTNQTSMYLCASSLPGGGNTIYFGEGSWLTVV.